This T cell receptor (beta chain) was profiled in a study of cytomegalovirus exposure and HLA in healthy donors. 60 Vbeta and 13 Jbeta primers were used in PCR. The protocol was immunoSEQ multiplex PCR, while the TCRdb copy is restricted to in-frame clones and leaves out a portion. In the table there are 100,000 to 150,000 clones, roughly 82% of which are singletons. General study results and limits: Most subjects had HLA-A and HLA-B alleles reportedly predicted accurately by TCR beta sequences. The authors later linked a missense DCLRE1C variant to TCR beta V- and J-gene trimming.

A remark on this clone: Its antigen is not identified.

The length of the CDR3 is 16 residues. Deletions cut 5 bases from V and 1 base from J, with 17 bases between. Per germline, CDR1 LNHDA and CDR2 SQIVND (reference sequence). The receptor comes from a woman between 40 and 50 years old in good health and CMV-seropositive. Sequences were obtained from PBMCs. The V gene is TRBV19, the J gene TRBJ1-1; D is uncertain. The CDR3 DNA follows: TGTGCCAGTAGTTTCTGGGAGGGTCGGAGGAACACTGAAGCTTTCTTT. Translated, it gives CASSFWEGRRNTEAFF.